The TCR beta chain under discussion was sequenced for a study of blood T cell repertoires in COVID-19. Study as a whole: The cDNA or gDNA used as material had been derived from T cells, B-cell-depleted T cells, or PBMCs.

Germline lookup yields CDR1 SGHNT and CDR2 YYREEE (reference sequence). This CDR3 is built from 16 residues. The V and J ends lost 2 bases and 2 bases, in that order; junction bases with no gene match: 5. The table came from immunoSEQ multiplex PCR; TCRdb's copy has only in-frame clones and leaves some out. The sample consists of approximately 280,000 clones, more than 75% of them appearing once. Clinical history reported by participants formed the basis on which cohorts were assigned. Recovered participants had two consecutive negative NP/OP PCR tests, healthcare professional clearance, or symptom resolution.

The source material was PBMCs or T cells enriched from blood (not recorded which). V usage is TRBV5-4 and J usage is TRBJ2-3, with 10 bases fitting TRBD2. The TCR sequence derives from a woman between 18 and 29 years old who had recovered from COVID-19. The CDR3 nucleotides read TGTGCCAGCAGCTTTCCTAGCGGGAGTTCCACAGATACGCAGTATTTT. This codes for CASSFPSGSSTDTQYF.